The present T cell receptor beta chain was sequenced within a study of shared clonotypes between healthy human individuals. TCRdb's table, derived via immunoSEQ multiplex PCR, lists solely in-frame clones and lacks some. The table shows some 2,500,000 clones, with 85% to 95% occurring only once. The donors were adults (healthy and HIV-negative) with no recent acute infections or vaccinations. The V end was cut by 3 bases, the J end by 4 bases, with 12 bases between. Germline V gene lookup returns CDR1 MNHEY and CDR2 SMNVEV (reference sequence). This CDR3 spans 14 amino acids. The V call is TRBV27, the J call TRBJ1-2; D remains ambiguous. Sequencing was performed on naive CD4+ T cells from PBMCs. Subset defined: CD45RA+ positively selected. The sequence was collected from a man aged 18 to 29 in good health. Some clones in this sample may be carry-over from other donors' samples. The CDR3: CASSLNEKGYGYTF. DNA for the CDR3: TGTGCCAGCAGTTTGAACGAAAAGGGCTATGGCTACACCTTC.